This is a list of T cell receptor beta chains from one sample in a study of identical twins. TCRdb reprocessed the 5' RACE reads via MiXCR and lists one record per CDR3 protein. The sample has around 1.7 million distinct CDR3 sequences, about 30% seen once. Sequencing used cord blood. The receptors here all came from a newborn girl in good health. Each CDR3 is given with its conserved first and last residue. D genes are given only for firm matches. Clone size is given for some rows only: seen once, a few or many times, or a class if the clone is expanded.

j_call v_call clone_size d_call cdr3_aa cdr3_nt
TRBJ1-2 TRBV29-1 . . CSVKFPTIFPKSRPGNYGYTF TGCAGCGTTAAATTCCCAACAATTTTCCCCAAATCCAGACCAGGCAACTATGGCTACACCTTC
TRBJ2-7 TRBV27 . TRBD1 CASSLSHPGGYEQYF TGTGCCAGCAGTTTATCGCACCCAGGGGGCTACGAGCAGTACTTC
TRBJ2-1 TRBV7-2 . . CASSLDYLQETQFF TGTGCCAGCAGCTTAGACTATCTCCAAGAGACCCAGTTCTTC
TRBJ2-7 TRBV21-1 . . CASSKGRANNGQGGYEQYF TGTGCCAGCAGCAAAGGGCGGGCGAATAATGGACAGGGAGGCTACGAGCAGTACTTC
TRBJ2-7 TRBV2 once TRBD2 CASSTSASYNEQYF TGTGCCAGCAGTACTAGCGCCTCCTACAATGAGCAGTACTTC
TRBJ2-1 TRBV7-2 few TRBD2 CASSVTLAGEQFF TGTGCCAGCAGCGTCACATTAGCGGGGGAGCAGTTCTTC
TRBJ1-2 TRBV3-1 few TRBD1 CASSHHRDRARYGYTF TGTGCCAGCAGCCACCACCGGGACAGGGCCCGCTATGGCTACACCTTC
TRBJ2-7 TRBV20-1 . . CSARPRDEQYF TGCAGTGCTAGACCTCGGGACGAGCAGTACTTC
TRBJ2-5 TRBV12-3/TRBV12-4 . . CASSLDIWGGEQYF TGTGCCAGCAGTTTAGATATCTGGGGCGGTGAGCAGTACTTC
TRBJ1-3 TRBV10-3 . . CAMAVGQGGNTIYF TGTGCCATGGCCGTCGGGCAGGGTGGAAACACCATATATTTT
TRBJ2-1 TRBV7-8 . TRBD2 CASSLALTSGRNPLTEQFF TGTGCCAGCAGCTTAGCATTGACTAGCGGGAGGAACCCACTCACCGAGCAGTTCTTC
TRBJ2-7 TRBV10-3 . . CVISLASSSYEQYF TGTGTCATCAGCCTAGCGTCTAGCTCCTACGAGCAGTACTTC
TRBJ2-3 TRBV7-6 once . CASSQRTYLTTDTQYF TGTGCCAGCAGCCAAAGGACCTATCTCACAACAGATACGCAGTATTTT
TRBJ2-5 TRBV28 once . CASTSTRAGFEQYF TGTGCCAGCACCTCTACCAGGGCCGGGTTTGAGCAGTACTTC
TRBJ1-1 TRBV12-5 . . CASGFDSTEAFF TGTGCTAGTGGTTTTGACAGCACTGAAGCTTTCTTT
TRBJ2-1 TRBV27 . TRBD2 CASSLDGTSGLGSYNEQFF TGTGCCAGCAGTTTAGACGGGACTAGCGGTCTCGGGTCCTACAATGAGCAGTTCTTC
TRBJ1-6 TRBV28 . . CASSLYSRDRSYNSPLHF TGTGCCAGCAGTTTGTATTCCAGGGACCGCTCCTATAATTCACCCCTCCACTTT
TRBJ2-7 TRBV4-1 . TRBD2 CASSPRVSGGDSYNEQYF TGCGCCAGCAGCCCCCGGGTTAGCGGGGGCGACTCCTACAATGAGCAGTACTTC
TRBJ2-1 TRBV27 . TRBD2 CASRFISASGYNEQFF TGTGCCAGCAGGTTCATTTCGGCTAGCGGGTACAATGAGCAGTTCTTC
TRBJ1-5 TRBV12-3/TRBV12-4 few . CASGSVGQPQHF TGTGCCAGCGGTTCCGTTGGCCAGCCCCAGCATTTT
TRBJ2-7 TRBV25-1 . . CASSELGGSSYNEQYF TGTGCCAGCAGTGAGTTAGGGGGGAGCTCCTACAATGAGCAGTACTTC